This section outlines one TCR beta chain sequence together with its context. The data were taken from a study of cytomegalovirus exposure and HLA in healthy donors. The CDR3 is made up of 15 amino acids. Germline CDR1 is SGHTA and CDR2 is FQGNSA. V was clipped by 5 bases and J by 4 bases, with 17 bases between them. PCR was performed using 60 Vbeta and 13 Jbeta primers. Sequencing was performed with immunoSEQ multiplex PCR; in TCRdb, only in-frame clones are kept and a portion is missing. The sample contains under 250,000 clones, 65% to 80% of which appear only once. Sequencing input: PBMCs. This chain uses TRBV7-2 with TRBJ1-1; perhaps TRBD1 as D (5 bases). The sequence was obtained from a woman in her twenties or thirties in good health and CMV-seropositive. This chain's CDR3 is CASSPRGDLATEAFF. For the CDR3, the DNA is TGTGCCAGCAGCCCCCGGGGGGACCTCGCCACTGAAGCTTTCTTT.